The clone carrying this T cell receptor beta chain was observed at least ten times. The antigen remains unidentified. RNA transcripts were the template for amplifying TCR beta CDR3 regions. First-round RT-PCR of the TCR CDR3 relied on the HTBI primer set. MiXCR, run by TCRdb on the multiplex PCR reads, gives a single entry per CDR3 protein. The data show 450,000 to 600,000 distinct CDR3 sequences, roughly 21% seen once. Enrolled ophthalmopathy patients presented with a Clinical Activity Score of at least 3, a NOSPECS grade of at least 4, and disease duration under 3 months. The sample belongs to a study of T cells in Graves' hyperthyroidism and ophthalmopathy. Broader study findings: Also found in blood were most expanded thyroid clonotypes above 0.001.

This CDR3 region has 16 residues. After removal of 3 bases from V and 1 base from J, the junction contained 5 bases not matched to a gene. Germline CDR1 is SGHAT and CDR2 is FQNNGV. This clonotype was sampled from a middle-aged man with Graves' ophthalmopathy. Sequenced sample: blood. This chain links TRBV11-2 with TRBJ2-1, with 8 bases fitting TRBD2. Here the CDR3 reads CASSLGGLESYNEQFF. Here the CDR3 DNA reads TGTGCCAGCAGCTTGGGGGGACTAGAATCCTACAATGAGCAGTTCTTC.